The 6 T cell receptor beta chains listed next were all sequenced from one sample in a study of circulating CD8 cells and anti-PD-1 response in melanoma. Using approximately 14 ng of total RNA, TCR libraries were made with the QIAseq Immune Repertoire TCR panel. TCRdb re-called the reads through MiXCR, storing one row per CDR3 protein. Of about 400 distinct CDR3 sequences in the sample, about 6.8% were seen once. Four subsets defined by PD-1 and/or TIGIT were sorted from live CD3+CD8+TCRalphabeta+ cells. The source was CD8+ T cells from PBMCs, collected at baseline or after one month of anti-PD-1 therapy (not recorded which). These receptors came from a human donor with melanoma.

By share, this clonotype counts as large. This chain joins TRBV7-2 and TRBJ1-2; TRBD1 might be the D (6 bases). The length of the CDR3 is 15 residues. CDR1 and CDR2 (germline): SGHTA, FQGNSA. Trimming removed 5 bases at V and 2 bases at J, with 15 bases between. DNA for the CDR3: TGTGCCAGCAGCGCCGGGACATATGACAACTATGGCTACACCTTC. Translating gives CASSAGTYDNYGYTF.

This clonotype is labeled large. The V call is TRBV27, the J call TRBJ2-7; D is perhaps TRBD1 (5 bases). CDR1 is MNHEY and CDR2 is SMNVEV in the germline V gene (reference sequence). V lost 5 bases, J lost 5 bases, and 16 bases lay in between. This CDR3 region has 14 residues. DNA for the CDR3: TGTGCCAGCAGTCCCCGACCAGAAGGGGACGAGCAGTACTTC. It translates to CASSPRPEGDEQYF.

Judged by abundance, this clonotype is large. This chain uses TRBV27 with TRBJ2-2; D possibly uses TRBD1 or TRBD2 (5 bases each). V lost 5 bases and J 0 bases, leaving 7 bases between the germline ends. The CDR3 has 14 residues. Germline CDR1 reads MNHEY; CDR2 reads SMNVEV (reference sequence). The DNA for the CDR3 is TGTGCCAGCAGTACGGGACCGAACACCGGGGAGCTGTTTTTT. Translating gives CASSTGPNTGELFF.

In this sample, this clonotype is medium-sized. The chain combines TRBV11-2 with TRBJ2-2; possibly TRBD2 for D (5 bases). Trimming shortened V by 8 bases and J by 11 bases, and 21 bases separated the two germline ends. Germline loops: CDR1 SGHAT, CDR2 FQNNGV. This CDR3 is built from 14 residues. The CDR3 DNA follows: TGTGCCAGCCAGCAGCTACTAGGACTTGATGAGCTGTTTTTT. Translation gives CASQQLLGLDELFF.

On this clonotype itself: It may be a read error: a sequence one base away is much more abundant. The CDR3 ends on some other residue instead of the conserved phenylalanine or tryptophan, so this is likely a read error. V gene TRBV28 combines with J gene TRBJ2-1; D remains unclear. The CDR3 totals 15 residues. V was pared by 3 bases and J by 2 bases, with 11 bases between. Germline CDR1 reads MDHEN; CDR2 reads SYDVKM. CDR3 amino acids: CASSLSDSTYNEQFL. In DNA, the CDR3 is TGTGCCAGCAGTTTGTCAGACTCTACCTACAATGAGCAGTTCCTC.

This chain connects TRBV19 to TRBJ2-7; the D is unclear. CDR3 length equals 13 residues. Trimming cost V 2 bases and J 2 bases, with 7 bases left between them. Germline-derived CDR1 and CDR2 are LNHDA and SQIVND (reference sequence). The CDR3 bases are TGTGCCAGTAGTATATTCGGAACCTACGAGCAGTACTTC. Its protein is CASSIFGTYEQYF.